These T cell receptor beta chains were read from a single sample in a study of shared clonotypes between healthy human individuals. The protocol was immunoSEQ multiplex PCR, while the TCRdb copy is restricted to in-frame clones and leaves out a portion. The sample includes under 600,000 clones, roughly 72% seen only once; the top ten take around 12%. The specimen sequenced was PBMCs. Source of these receptors: a woman in her thirties or forties in good health. Some clones in this sample may be carry-over from other donors' samples. Each CDR3 is given with its conserved first and last residue. The order of the fields is clone size, V gene, D gene, J gene, CDR3 DNA, CDR3 protein. A D gene is named only where the DNA matches it firmly. Some rows have no size entry. The others give once, few or many, or a class for an expanded clone.

-,TRBV19,TRBD2,TRBJ2-3,TGTGCCAGTAATTCCCGACTAGCGGGAGATACGCAGTATTTT,CASNSRLAGDTQYF
-,TRBV27,-,TRBJ2-1,TGTGCCAGCAGCCCCGATGGATTCAATGAGCAGTTCTTC,CASSPDGFNEQFF
-,TRBV6-1,-,TRBJ1-1,TGTGCCAGCAGTCCGCAGAGGTTTTCGAACACTGAAGCTTTCTTT,CASSPQRFSNTEAFF
once,TRBV6-4,TRBD1,TRBJ2-7,TGTGCCAGCAGACCCCACCCGACTCGACAGGGCTTGGGCCACGAGCAGTACTTC,CASRPHPTRQGLGHEQYF
-,TRBV11-2,-,TRBJ2-3,TGTGCCAGCAGCTTAGTGGCCGGAGACACAGATACGCAGTATTTT,CASSLVAGDTDTQYF
few,TRBV28,-,TRBJ1-4,TGTGCCAGCAGTTTAGTCTCCCCTAATGAAAAACTGTTTTTT,CASSLVSPNEKLFF
-,TRBV4-3,TRBD2,TRBJ2-1,TGCGCCAGCAGCCAGGGGACTAGCGGGAGTTCCTACAATGAGCAGTTCTTC,CASSQGTSGSSYNEQFF
-,TRBV30,-,TRBJ1-6,TGTGCCTTTTCGAATGAAAGCTCCTATAATTCACCCCTCCACTTT,CAFSNESSYNSPLHF
-,TRBV7-2,TRBD1,TRBJ2-5,TGTGCCAGCAGCTTAGTGGGGGACAGGGGTGAGACCCAGTACTTC,CASSLVGDRGETQYF
-,TRBV5-5,-,TRBJ2-5,TGTGCCAGCAGCCCTGGACAGCCGGGAGAGACCCAGTACTTC,CASSPGQPGETQYF
-,TRBV28,-,TRBJ2-1,TGTGCCAGCAGCAAGCAAACAGGGTCCGCTGTACTCAATGAGCAGTTCTTC,CASSKQTGSAVLNEQFF
-,TRBV19,TRBD2,TRBJ2-1,TGTGCCAGTAGTACCCGGTCTGCTAGCGGGAGGGATGAGCAGTTCTTC,CASSTRSASGRDEQFF
-,TRBV10-3,-,TRBJ2-2,TGTGCCATCAGTGAAAGGGGTGGGAACACCGGGGAGCTGTTTTTT,CAISERGGNTGELFF
-,TRBV15,TRBD2,TRBJ2-5,TGCGCCACCAGCAGAGTCTGGGGGGGGGAGACCCAGTACTTC,CATSRVWGGETQYF
-,TRBV4-1,-,TRBJ2-7,TGCGCCAGCAGCCCCCGGTGGGGGGATTCTGGCGAGCAGTACTTC,CASSPRWGDSGEQYF
-,TRBV7-6,-,TRBJ2-2,TGTGCCAGCAGCCTAGGGGACGCGAACACCGGGGAGCTGTTTTTT,CASSLGDANTGELFF
-,TRBV10-1,TRBD2,TRBJ2-7,TGCGCCAAGACTAGCGGGATGTACGAGCAGTACTTC,CAKTSGMYEQYF
-,TRBV7-9,-,TRBJ2-1,TGTGCCAGCAGCTTGGCGGGGGAGCAGTTCTTC,CASSLAGEQFF
-,TRBV6-5,-,TRBJ2-1,TGTGCCAGCAGTTACTTGAATGAGCAGTTCTTC,CASSYLNEQFF
-,TRBV4-1,TRBD1,TRBJ1-3,TGCGCCAGCAGCCAAGATCCGGGACAGGGGTCCGGAAACACCATATATTTT,CASSQDPGQGSGNTIYF
-,TRBV27,TRBD2,TRBJ2-2,TGTGCCAGCAGCCGAGCGGGAGGGAACGGGGAGCTGTTTTTT,CASSRAGGNGELFF
-,TRBV7-2,-,TRBJ2-4,TGTGCCAGCAGCTTGAGATGGCAAAACATTCAGTACTTC,CASSLRWQNIQYF
-,TRBV18,-,TRBJ2-5,TGTGCCAGCTCGCGAACTGGAACCTTAGAGACCCAGTACTTC,CASSRTGTLETQYF
-,TRBV30,TRBD1,TRBJ1-1,TGTGCCTGGAGCCCCACCTTGAACAGGGGGCGGACTGAAGCTTTCTTT,CAWSPTLNRGRTEAFF
-,TRBV28,TRBD1,TRBJ1-1,TGTGCCCTAGTCTCGAAGACAGGGGAAGGGAGTGAAGCTTTCTTT,CALVSKTGEGSEAFF
few,TRBV30,TRBD2,TRBJ2-7,TGTGCCTGGAGTGTTAGCGGGAGGGCCCCCTACGAGCAGTACTTC,CAWSVSGRAPYEQYF
-,TRBV5-1,-,TRBJ2-6,TGCGCCAGCAGCTTGGCAGGGCCGTCGGGGGCCAACGTCCTGACTTTC,CASSLAGPSGANVLTF
-,TRBV2,-,TRBJ2-5,TGTGCCAGCAGTGAGCTAAGTCGAGAGACCCAGTACTTC,CASSELSRETQYF
-,TRBV11-2,-,TRBJ2-7,TGTGCCAGCAGACTCCGGGCCACTTCTCCTGTCGAGCAGTACTTC,CASRLRATSPVEQYF
-,TRBV5-6,-,TRBJ1-5,TGTGCCAGCAGCTTTGGGGGGCGGAGCAATCAGCCCCAGCATTTT,CASSFGGRSNQPQHF
few,TRBV5-6,TRBD2,TRBJ2-3,TGTGCCAGCAGCTTGCGCCTAGCGGGAAACACAGATACGCAGTATTTT,CASSLRLAGNTDTQYF
-,TRBV11-2,TRBD2,TRBJ2-1,TGTGCCAGCAGCTTAGTAAGCGGGAGATTTAGATCCTACAATGAGCAGTTCTTC,CASSLVSGRFRSYNEQFF
-,TRBV7-2,-,TRBJ2-7,TGTGCCAGCAGCTTAAGGAACGGGGGATCCTACGAGCAGTACTTC,CASSLRNGGSYEQYF
-,TRBV7-9,TRBD2,TRBJ2-7,TGTGCCAGCAGCTTCCTAGCGGGTTACGAGCAGTACTTC,CASSFLAGYEQYF
-,TRBV29-1,TRBD1,TRBJ1-1,TGCAGCGCGGGACAGGGATACACGCTTGAAGCTTTCTTT,CSAGQGYTLEAFF
-,TRBV6-5,-,TRBJ2-5,TGTGCCAGCAGTTACGATACAGCCCAAGAGACCCAGTACTTC,CASSYDTAQETQYF
-,TRBV5-6,TRBD2,TRBJ2-1,TGTGCCAGCAGCTTGGTTTATCGGACTAGCGGGAGAAATGAGCAGTTCTTC,CASSLVYRTSGRNEQFF
-,TRBV14,TRBD1,TRBJ1-1,TGTGCCAGCAGCCAACAACAGGGGGCTTACACTGAAGCTTTCTTT,CASSQQQGAYTEAFF
-,TRBV7-9,TRBD1,TRBJ2-7,TGTGCCAGCAGCTCGGGACAGGGGGTTAAGCAGTACTTC,CASSSGQGVKQYF
-,TRBV28,TRBD2,TRBJ2-7,TGTGCCAGCCGGGGGGGCTCAGGGCTTGGGCGCTACGAGCAGTACTTC,CASRGGSGLGRYEQYF
-,TRBV27,-,TRBJ2-3,TGTGCCAGCAGTTTTGTAGGGGATACGCAGTATTTT,CASSFVGDTQYF
-,TRBV11-2,TRBD2,TRBJ2-3,TGTGCCAGCAGCTTGGTCCTAGCGGGCACGCAGTATTTT,CASSLVLAGTQYF
-,TRBV5-8,-,TRBJ1-2,TGTGCCAGCACCCTGGGCGGGGTGGGCTATGGCTACACCTTC,CASTLGGVGYGYTF
-,TRBV9,-,TRBJ2-1,TGTGCCAGCAGCGTAGAAGGGGGGGAGAGTAATGAGCAGTTCTTC,CASSVEGGESNEQFF
-,TRBV6-1,TRBD1,TRBJ2-5,TGTGCCAGCAGTGACCCGGGACAGACTAAAGAGACCCAGTACTTC,CASSDPGQTKETQYF
-,TRBV6-5,-,TRBJ2-7,TGTGCCAGCAGCCGAAATTGGGGCTTCGACGAGCAGTACTTC,CASSRNWGFDEQYF
few,TRBV10-3,TRBD1,TRBJ1-5,TGTGCCATCAGGCAGACAGGGGATCAGCCCCAGCATTTT,CAIRQTGDQPQHF
-,TRBV19,-,TRBJ1-1,TGTGCCAGTAGTATACAGGGTATTGCGAACACTGAAGCTTTCTTT,CASSIQGIANTEAFF
-,TRBV12-5,-,TRBJ2-5,TGTGCTAGTGGTTTGGGGAACGGTAACCAAGAGACCCAGTACTTC,CASGLGNGNQETQYF
-,TRBV18,TRBD2,TRBJ2-1,TGTGCCAGCTCAAAGCGGGGAGATGTAGATGAGCAGTTCTTC,CASSKRGDVDEQFF
-,TRBV28,TRBD1,TRBJ2-7,TGTGCCAGCAGTTTTTCGGGACAGGCCTACGAGCAGTACTTC,CASSFSGQAYEQYF
-,TRBV14,-,TRBJ1-1,TGTGCCAGCAGGGGAGCGTCGAACACTGAAGCTTTCTTT,CASRGASNTEAFF
-,TRBV30,-,TRBJ2-2,TGTGCCTGGAGTCCAAGACGGGGTCCGAACACCGGGGAGCTGTTTTTT,CAWSPRRGPNTGELFF
-,TRBV7-8,-,TRBJ2-7,TGTGCCAGCAGCGCCGAGGATTTTACCGAGCAGTACTTC,CASSAEDFTEQYF
-,TRBV7-9,TRBD1,TRBJ2-5,TGTGCCAGCAGCTTTACAGGGGTAGGGGAGACCCAGTACTTC,CASSFTGVGETQYF
once,TRBV15,-,TRBJ2-7,TGTGCCACCAGCAGAGGAAACCCCTGGGAGCAGTACTTC,CATSRGNPWEQYF
-,TRBV28,-,TRBJ1-5,TGTGCCAGCAGCGGACCGACCCACAATCAGCCCCAGCATTTT,CASSGPTHNQPQHF
-,TRBV28,TRBD2,TRBJ2-4,TGTGCCAGCAGCCCGGGGGGACTAGCGGGAGGTTCAGCCAAAAACATTCAGTACTTC,CASSPGGLAGGSAKNIQYF
few,TRBV4-1,-,TRBJ2-5,TGCGCCAGCAGCCAGAGGGGAACTGGACAGAGCAGAGGAGAGACCCAGTACTTC,CASSQRGTGQSRGETQYF